This T cell receptor (beta chain) appears in the sequencing data of a study of T cell repertoires in aging, cancer and after chemotherapy. Study findings and constraints: Median generation probability rose over the chemotherapy interval in each cancer cohort, suggesting rebound thymic output.

Multiplex touch-down PCR with TRB-A/B primers amplified rearranged V-D-J TRB sequences. MiXCR, run by TCRdb on the multiplex PCR reads, gives a single entry per CDR3 protein. This table has around 2,800 distinct CDR3 sequences, 25% to 30% appearing once. In its sample, this clonotype ranks as large. Its specificity is not known. The CDR3 is 14 amino acids. V was clipped by 0 bases and J by 7 bases, with 15 bases between them. Germline CDR1 SQVTM, CDR2 ANQGSEA. TCR beta rearrangements were amplified from peripheral blood genomic DNA. This chain joins TRBV29-1 and TRBJ1-1, with D tentatively TRBD1 (5 bases). The clonotype was recovered from a human donor with a solid tumor. What was sequenced was blood. The CDR3 loop is CSVEEGTTGGEAFF. CDR3 DNA sequence: TGCAGCGTTGAAGAAGGGACCACAGGAGGTGAAGCTTTCTTT.